This T cell receptor beta chain was sequenced in a study of response to subunit inactivated influenza vaccine. Whole-study results and caveats: The authors proposed limited new T cell recruitment per seasonal influenza vaccination.

This clonotype has only a few counts. No antigen is known for it. TCRdb reprocessed the RT-PCR reads with MiXCR, giving one entry per CDR3 protein. Here the sample spans roughly 700,000 distinct CDR3 sequences, approximately 13% being singletons. The CDR3 covers 14 residues. V was shortened by 0 bases and J by 5 bases, with 10 bases between the two germline ends. CDR1 and CDR2 (germline): LGHNA, YSLEER. The source of this sequence is a man aged 50 to 59 who received an inactivated influenza vaccine. The chain uses TRBV4-3 and TRBJ2-5, with D maybe TRBD2 (6 bases). The sequenced sample was PBMCs from blood, obtained approximately 15 days before vaccination. CDR3 sequence: CASSQDARGETQYF. Here the CDR3 DNA reads TGCGCCAGCAGCCAAGATGCCCGGGGGGAGACCCAGTACTTC.